The rows below give T cell receptor beta chains drawn from one sample of a study of multiple sclerosis patients with progressive multifocal leukoencephalopathy. The repertoire was sequenced with immunoSEQ multiplex PCR; TCRdb's copy has only in-frame clones and lacks some. The sample has around 28,000 clones, around 89% seen once. Sequenced material: PBMCs. The receptors derive from a human donor with multiple sclerosis. Both conserved end residues are trimmed from each CDR3. Fields, in order: V gene, J gene, CDR3 protein.

TRBV4-2	TRBJ2-3	ASSQGGKDTQY
TRBV28	TRBJ1-1	ASSPDRDMNTEAF
TRBV19	TRBJ1-5	ASSIDGAGNNQPQH
TRBV11-3	TRBJ2-2	ASSLGARANTGELF
TRBV4-3	TRBJ1-2	ASSQVSSGSYGYT
TRBV6-1	TRBJ1-5	ASSENFGTLAQPQH
TRBV29-1	TRBJ2-7	SVVAAYEQY
TRBV19	TRBJ2-7	ASSSRHFSSYEQY
TRBV7-9	TRBJ1-4	ASSLAEGFNEKLF
TRBV6-6	TRBJ2-7	ASSESARASEQY
TRBV7-6	TRBJ1-1	ASSTRSINTEAF
TRBV7-8	TRBJ1-5	ASSLGSGTGYSNQPQH
TRBV7-9	TRBJ1-1	ASSPPGSTEAF
TRBV10-2	TRBJ1-2	ASSESPLDSLGYT
TRBV4-2	TRBJ2-7	ASSQDHRQKTYEQY
TRBV19	TRBJ1-2	ASSTLTGFNYGYT
TRBV7-2	TRBJ2-3	ASSLYSFRTSGVTDTQY
TRBV30	TRBJ1-4	AWSEPRVTNEKLF
TRBV6-6	TRBJ1-1	AAGPGQGTF
TRBV5-5	TRBJ1-1	ASSLNSPHTEAF
TRBV5-1	TRBJ2-5	ASSNVGYLLQETQY
TRBV7-8	TRBJ2-1	ASSLSYRGLAGGGAYNEQF
TRBV7-8	TRBJ2-3	ASSPEGLAGGPSTDTQY
TRBV13	TRBJ2-5	ASSLFPGGAFPPGGTQY
TRBV7-8	TRBJ2-7	ASSLLGDGTYEQY
TRBV7-2	TRBJ2-1	ASSRRDYNEQF
TRBV6-4	TRBJ2-1	ASSEPGEGNEQF
TRBV5-4	TRBJ2-2	ASSPPEGATGELF
TRBV5-6	.	ASRWGASEQY
TRBV6-5	TRBJ1-2	ASTPAIGYGYT
TRBV6-1	TRBJ1-2	ASSEIGQTYGYT
TRBV7-2	TRBJ2-7	ASSPPSYEQY
TRBV10-3	TRBJ1-3	AISSTEVGNTIY
TRBV11-3	TRBJ1-2	ASSLISGVHYGYT
TRBV9	TRBJ2-1	ASSVNGLDSYNEQF